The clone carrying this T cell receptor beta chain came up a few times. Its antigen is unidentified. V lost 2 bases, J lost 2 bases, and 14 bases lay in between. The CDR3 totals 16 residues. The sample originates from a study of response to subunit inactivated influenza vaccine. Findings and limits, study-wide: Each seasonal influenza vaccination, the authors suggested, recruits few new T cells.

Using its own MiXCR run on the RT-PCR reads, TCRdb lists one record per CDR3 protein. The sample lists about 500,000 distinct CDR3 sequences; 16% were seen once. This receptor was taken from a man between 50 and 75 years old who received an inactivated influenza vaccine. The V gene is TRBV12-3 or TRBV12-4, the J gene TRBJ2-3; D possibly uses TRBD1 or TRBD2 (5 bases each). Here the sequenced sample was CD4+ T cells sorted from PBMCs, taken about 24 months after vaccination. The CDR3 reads CASSLRGPPNTDTQYF. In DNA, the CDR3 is TGTGCCAGCAGTTTACGGGGCCCACCAAACACAGATACGCAGTATTTT.